One TCR beta chain is described in this entry. This clonotype showed up many times. The antigen it binds to is not known. No per-base quality is available; no much larger clone lies one base away. TCR beta CDR3 regions were amplified from RNA transcripts. A first-round RT-PCR of the TCR CDR3 used the HTBI primer set with the Qiagen OneStep RT-PCR kit. Libraries were constructed in a second round of multiplex PCR, after which size selection and purification were performed. Sequencing of the libraries was done on an Illumina HiSeq2000 using paired-end 100 bp reads. From the authors' description of their analysis: Raw data were processed with SOAPnuke, discarding reads with adapters, uncalled bases, mean Phred below 15, or no exact constant-primer or identifier match. COPE v1.2.5 was used to merge the high-quality paired reads, and each unique nucleotide sequence was defined as a clonotype. Clonotypes were aligned to IMGT TRBV, TRBD and TRBJ reference segments using MiTCR v1.1. Analysis was restricted to V-J combinations with a frequency above 0.0001, which covered over 98% of repertoires. The TCS score was defined as F50 (clonal expansion) divided by E x V (chaos), with BLOSUM62-based TCRdist calculated between CDR3 peptides within each V-J. Welch's t-statistics and random forest reduced several hundred V-J features to about 12, which were used in a naive Bayes classifier (R e1071). In-frame beta chains were kept once TCRdb had trimmed the public reads at Q25 with fastp and called clones with MiXCR. CDR3 protein sequences are deduplicated, and each keeps its most common genes and DNA. Clone size and V and J calls follow TCRdb, not the original study. The sample includes a few hundred thousand distinct CDR3 sequences, with approximately 16% observed a single time. The ten top clones hold around 3.3% of the sample.

Moderately to severely active disease, a Clinical Activity Score of at least 3, a NOSPECS grade of at least 4, and a duration under 3 months were present in ophthalmopathy patients. Any patient with an uncontrolled infection, another autoimmune disease, pregnancy or lactation was excluded. Diagnoses were established on the basis of clinical symptoms, serum thyroxine and TRAb, thyroid ultrasound, and orbital computed tomography. PBMCs were separated from approximately 10 ml of fresh peripheral blood using Ficoll-Paque density gradient centrifugation. Total RNA was extracted with Trizol reagent, and quality was checked on an Agilent 2100 Bioanalyzer. Taken from cysteine to phenylalanine, the CDR3 has 16 residues. Only the CDR3 portion is preserved as DNA: 48 bases, with reading frame beginning at the first base. The germline V gene (reference sequence) provides CDR1 LGHDT and CDR2 YNNKEL. V is shortened by 4 bases, J by 4 bases, and the region joining them spans 19 bases.

The data stem from a study of T cells in Graves' hyperthyroidism and ophthalmopathy (dated by TCRdb to between 2018 and 2021). Study-level background: Peripheral blood was sampled at the time of initial diagnosis, prior to any treatment. TCR V-J signatures able to tell the groups apart were searched for in a discovery cohort of 90 to 100 patients, of whom more than 40 had Graves' ophthalmopathy and around 56 had stable Graves' hyperthyroidism. Whether ophthalmopathy could be predicted prospectively was tested in an independent validation cohort made up of under 20 hyperthyroidism patients plus 17 patients who later progressed to ophthalmopathy. The 100 discovery patients were randomly split 7:3 into training and test sets. The study also compared thyroid tissue and blood T-cell repertoires from more than five Graves' hyperthyroidism patients. After sampling, hyperthyroidism patients received methimazole starting at 30 mg daily, and ophthalmopathy patients received high-dose intravenous methylprednisolone. TCR Vbeta CDR3 sequencing of roughly 140 peripheral blood samples (approximately 44 ophthalmopathy, around 80 hyperthyroidism and roughly 17 progressor patients) is reported in the paper.

General findings and caveats noted by the study authors: In cross-validation, a model built on a 13 V-J signature told ophthalmopathy apart from stable hyperthyroidism with approximately 91% sensitivity and about 81% specificity, and in testing the same model reached 80%/75%. Sample size was not statistically predetermined, and investigators were not blinded to group allocation. Blood samples also contained most of the expanded thyroid clonotypes (frequency above 0.001), which suggests that blood repertoires may reflect thyroid immune responses. During validation, the model predicted progression to ophthalmopathy a median of roughly six months ahead of onset, with almost 71% sensitivity and 72.22% specificity.

The clonotype originates from a woman aged 40 to 55 with Graves' ophthalmopathy. The chain is encoded by TRBV3-1 joined to TRBJ1-1; TRBD1 is a weak D gene call, 6 bases matching. Sequenced material: blood. The CDR3 has the sequence CASSPPTGWGATEAFF. The DNA sequence is given as TGTGCCAGCAGCCCACCGACGGGATGGGGGGCCACTGAAGCTTTCTTT.